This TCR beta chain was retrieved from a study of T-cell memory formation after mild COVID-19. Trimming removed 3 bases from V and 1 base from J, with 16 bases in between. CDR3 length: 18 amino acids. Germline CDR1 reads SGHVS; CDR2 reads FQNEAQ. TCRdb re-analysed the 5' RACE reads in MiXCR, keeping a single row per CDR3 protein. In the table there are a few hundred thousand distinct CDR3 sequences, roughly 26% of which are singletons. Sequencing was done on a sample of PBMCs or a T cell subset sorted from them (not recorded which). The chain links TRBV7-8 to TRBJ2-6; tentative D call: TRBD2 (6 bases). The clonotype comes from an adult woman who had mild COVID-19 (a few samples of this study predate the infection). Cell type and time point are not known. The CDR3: CASSFGGGVPSGANVLTF. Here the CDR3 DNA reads TGTGCCAGCAGCTTTGGAGGCGGGGTCCCTTCTGGGGCCAACGTCCTGACTTTC.